The 5 T cell receptor beta chains below were found in one sample sequenced in a study of blood T cell repertoires in COVID-19. Clones were sequenced by immunoSEQ multiplex PCR, and TCRdb holds only the in-frame ones, with some missing. The sample lists approximately 220,000 clones; under 90% were seen once. Input material: peripheral blood. These TCRs come from a woman aged 35 to 49 with active or convalescent COVID-19.

The rearrangement links TRBV10-3 to TRBJ2-5; no firm D call. The V gene lost 6 bases and the J gene lost 2 bases, with 10 bases spanning the gap. Per germline, CDR1 ENHRY and CDR2 SYGVKD. The CDR3 consists of 13 residues. CDR3 coding DNA: TGTGCCATCAGCGGAACAGAACAAGAGACCCAGTACTTC. Residues: CAISGTEQETQYF.

This chain uses TRBV7-3 with TRBJ1-6; D call uncertain. Looked up from germline, CDR1 is SGHTA and CDR2 is FQGTGA. V lost 1 base and J 9 bases, leaving 13 bases between the germline ends. The CDR3 totals 15 residues. CDR3 DNA sequence: TGTGCCAGCAGCTTAAACGGGGTGGCGGGTTCACCCCTCCACTTT. It codes for CASSLNGVAGSPLHF.

The chain's CDR3 is CASSIKPRGRSDIQYF. As DNA, the CDR3 is TGTGCCAGTAGTATCAAACCCAGGGGGCGTTCGGACATTCAGTACTTC. V usage is TRBV19 and J usage is TRBJ2-4; TRBD1 matches 8 bases. This CDR3 spans 16 amino acids. Germline V lookup: CDR1 LNHDA, CDR2 SQIVND (reference sequence). Trimming removed 3 bases from V and 8 bases from J; junction bases left unmatched: 12.

On this clone: In the same sample, other DNA sequences code for this CDR3. The chain links TRBV7-2 to TRBJ2-7; D remains unclear. The V gene lost 1 base and the J gene lost 4 bases, with 8 bases spanning the gap. The CDR3 has 13 amino acids. Per the germline V gene, CDR1 is SGHTA and CDR2 is FQGNSA. CDR3 sequence reads: CASSLGTLYEQYF. Here the CDR3 DNA reads TGTGCCAGCAGCTTAGGTACATTGTACGAGCAGTACTTC.

The CDR3: CATSTGEGSRQFF. CDR3 in DNA: TGTGCCACCAGCACTGGCGAAGGGAGTAGGCAGTTCTTC. This sequence joins TRBV15 and TRBJ2-1, with TRBD2 as a possible D gene (5 bases). V was shortened by 4 bases and J by 12 bases, with 16 bases between the two germline ends. This CDR3 comprises 13 residues. Germline-derived CDR1 and CDR2 are LNHNV and YYDKDF (reference sequence).